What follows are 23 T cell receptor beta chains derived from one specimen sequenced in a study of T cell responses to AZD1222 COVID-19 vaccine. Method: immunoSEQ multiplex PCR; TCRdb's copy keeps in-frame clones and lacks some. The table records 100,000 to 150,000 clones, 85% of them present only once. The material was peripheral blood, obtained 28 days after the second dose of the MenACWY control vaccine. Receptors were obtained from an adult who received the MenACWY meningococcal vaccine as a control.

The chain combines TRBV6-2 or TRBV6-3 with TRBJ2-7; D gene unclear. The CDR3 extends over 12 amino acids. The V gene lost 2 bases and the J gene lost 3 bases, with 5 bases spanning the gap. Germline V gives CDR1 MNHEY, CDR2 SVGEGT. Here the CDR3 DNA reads TGTGCCAGCAGTTACGACATCTACGAGCAGTACGTC. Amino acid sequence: CASSYDIYEQYV.

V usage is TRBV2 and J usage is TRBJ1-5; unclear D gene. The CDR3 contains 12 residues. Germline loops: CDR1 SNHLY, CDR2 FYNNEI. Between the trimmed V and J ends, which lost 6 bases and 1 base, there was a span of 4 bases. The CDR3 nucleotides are TGTGCCAGCAGGGGGAGCAATCAGCCCCAGCATTTT. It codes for CASRGSNQPQHF.

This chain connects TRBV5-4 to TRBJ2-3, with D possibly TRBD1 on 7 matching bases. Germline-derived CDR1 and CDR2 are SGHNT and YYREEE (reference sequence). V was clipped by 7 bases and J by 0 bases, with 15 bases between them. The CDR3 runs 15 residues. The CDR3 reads CASQKGAGSTDTQYF. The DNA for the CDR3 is TGTGCCAGCCAAAAGGGGGCGGGAAGCACAGATACGCAGTATTTT.

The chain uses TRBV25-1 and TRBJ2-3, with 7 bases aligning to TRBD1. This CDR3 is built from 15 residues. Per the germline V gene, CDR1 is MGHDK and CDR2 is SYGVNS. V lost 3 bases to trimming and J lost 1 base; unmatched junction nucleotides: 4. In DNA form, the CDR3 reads TGTGCCAGCAGTGAGGCAGGACAGGGCACAGATACGCAGTATTTT. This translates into CASSEAGQGTDTQYF.

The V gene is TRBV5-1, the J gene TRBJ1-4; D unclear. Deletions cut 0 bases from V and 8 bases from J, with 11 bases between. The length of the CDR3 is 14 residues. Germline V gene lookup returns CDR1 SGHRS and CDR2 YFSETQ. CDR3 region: CASSLGRVGEKLFF. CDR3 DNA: TGCGCCAGCAGCTTGGGTAGGGTGGGCGAAAAACTGTTTTTT.

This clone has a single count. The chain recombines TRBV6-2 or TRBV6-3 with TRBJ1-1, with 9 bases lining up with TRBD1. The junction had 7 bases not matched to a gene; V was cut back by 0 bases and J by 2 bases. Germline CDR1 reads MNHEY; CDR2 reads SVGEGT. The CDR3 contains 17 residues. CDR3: CASSYSEGTGFNTEAFF. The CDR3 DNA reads TGTGCCAGCAGTTACTCGGAGGGGACAGGGTTCAACACTGAAGCTTTCTTT.

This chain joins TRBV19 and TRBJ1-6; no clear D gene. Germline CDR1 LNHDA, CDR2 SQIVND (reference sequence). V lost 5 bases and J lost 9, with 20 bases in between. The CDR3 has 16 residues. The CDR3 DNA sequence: TGTGCCAGTAGTCTGACCGAGGGCCTTGGTGGTTCACCCCTCCACTTT. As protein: CASSLTEGLGGSPLHF. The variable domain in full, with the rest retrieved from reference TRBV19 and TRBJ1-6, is DGGITQSPKYLFRKEGQNVTLSCEQNLNHDAMYWYRQDPGQGLRLIYYSQIVNDFQKGDIAEGYSVSREKKESFPLTVTSAQKNPTAFYLCASSLTEGLGGSPLHFGNGTRLTVT.

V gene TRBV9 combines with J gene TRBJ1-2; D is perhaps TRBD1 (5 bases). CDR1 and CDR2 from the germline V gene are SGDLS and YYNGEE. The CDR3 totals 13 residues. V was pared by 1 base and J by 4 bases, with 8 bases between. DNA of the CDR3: TGTGCCAGCAGCGTACGGGACTCCTATGGCTACACCTTC. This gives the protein CASSVRDSYGYTF.

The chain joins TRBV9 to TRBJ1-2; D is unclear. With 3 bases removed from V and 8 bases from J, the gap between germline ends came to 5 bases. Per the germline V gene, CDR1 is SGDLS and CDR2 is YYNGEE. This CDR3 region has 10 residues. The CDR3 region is CASSGGGYTF. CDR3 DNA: TGTGCCAGCAGCGGAGGCGGCTACACCTTC.

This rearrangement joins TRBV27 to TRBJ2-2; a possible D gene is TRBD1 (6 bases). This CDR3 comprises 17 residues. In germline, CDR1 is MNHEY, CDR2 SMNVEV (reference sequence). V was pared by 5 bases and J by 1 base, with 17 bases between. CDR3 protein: CASSPIPGTLNTGELFF. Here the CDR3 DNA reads TGTGCCAGCAGTCCGATCCCCGGGACACTGAACACCGGGGAGCTGTTTTTT.

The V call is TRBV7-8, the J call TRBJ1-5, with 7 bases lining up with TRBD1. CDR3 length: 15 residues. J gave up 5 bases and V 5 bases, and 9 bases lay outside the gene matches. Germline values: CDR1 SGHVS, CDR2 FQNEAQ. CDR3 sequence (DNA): TGTGCCAGCAGCGCCGACAGGGAACGCTATCAGCCCCAGCATTTT. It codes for CASSADRERYQPQHF.

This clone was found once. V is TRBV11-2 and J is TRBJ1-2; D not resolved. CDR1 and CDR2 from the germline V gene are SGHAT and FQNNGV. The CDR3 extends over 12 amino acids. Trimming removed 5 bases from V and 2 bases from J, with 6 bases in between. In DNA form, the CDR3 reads TGTGCCAGCAGCAGGGAGAACTATGGCTACACCTTC. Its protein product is CASSRENYGYTF.

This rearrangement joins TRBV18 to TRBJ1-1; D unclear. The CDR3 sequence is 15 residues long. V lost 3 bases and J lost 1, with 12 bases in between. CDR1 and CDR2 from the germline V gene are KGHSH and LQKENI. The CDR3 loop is CASSPNQDWNTEAFF. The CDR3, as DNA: TGTGCCAGCTCACCGAATCAAGACTGGAACACTGAAGCTTTCTTT.

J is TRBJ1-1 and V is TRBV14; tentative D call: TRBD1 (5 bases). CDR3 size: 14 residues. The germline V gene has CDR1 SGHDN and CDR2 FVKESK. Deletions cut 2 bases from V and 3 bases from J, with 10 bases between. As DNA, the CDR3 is TGTGCCAGCAGCCAACAGGGTGGTCACACTGAAGCTTTCTTT. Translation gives CASSQQGGHTEAFF.

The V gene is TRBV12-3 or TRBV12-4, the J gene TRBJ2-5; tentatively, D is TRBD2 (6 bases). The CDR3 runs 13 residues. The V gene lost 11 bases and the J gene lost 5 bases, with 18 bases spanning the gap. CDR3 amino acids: CAVGGGVGETQYF. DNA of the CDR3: TGTGCCGTCGGAGGAGGGGTAGGGGAGACCCAGTACTTC.

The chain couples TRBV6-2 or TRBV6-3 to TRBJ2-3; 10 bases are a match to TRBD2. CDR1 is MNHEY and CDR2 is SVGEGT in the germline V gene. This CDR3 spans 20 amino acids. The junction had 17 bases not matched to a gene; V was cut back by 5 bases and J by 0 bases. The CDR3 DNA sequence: TGTGCCAGCAGTCCCGGGACTAGCGAGACCAAACCGGAGAGCACAGATACGCAGTATTTT. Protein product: CASSPGTSETKPESTDTQYF.

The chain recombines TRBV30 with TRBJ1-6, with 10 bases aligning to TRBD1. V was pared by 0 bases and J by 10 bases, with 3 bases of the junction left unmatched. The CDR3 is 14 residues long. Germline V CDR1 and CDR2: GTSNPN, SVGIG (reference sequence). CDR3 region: CAWSVGTGVSPLHF. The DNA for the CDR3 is TGTGCCTGGAGTGTAGGGACAGGGGTCTCACCCCTCCACTTT.

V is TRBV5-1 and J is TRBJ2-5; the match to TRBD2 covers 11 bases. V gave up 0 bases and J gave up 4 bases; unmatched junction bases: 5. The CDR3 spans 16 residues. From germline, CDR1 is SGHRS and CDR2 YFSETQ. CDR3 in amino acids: CASSLGGLAGGETQYF. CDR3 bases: TGCGCCAGCAGCTTGGGGGGGCTAGCGGGAGGAGAGACCCAGTACTTC.

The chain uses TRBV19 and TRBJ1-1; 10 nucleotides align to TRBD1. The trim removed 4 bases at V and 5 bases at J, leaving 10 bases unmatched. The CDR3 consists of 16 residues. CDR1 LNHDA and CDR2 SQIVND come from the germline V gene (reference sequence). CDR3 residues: CASSKGQGRRWTEAFF. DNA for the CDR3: TGTGCCAGTAGTAAGGGACAGGGGAGAAGGTGGACTGAAGCTTTCTTT.

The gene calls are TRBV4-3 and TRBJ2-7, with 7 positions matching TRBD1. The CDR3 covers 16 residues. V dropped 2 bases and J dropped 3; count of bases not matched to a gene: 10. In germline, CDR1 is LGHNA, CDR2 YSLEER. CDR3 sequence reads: CASSQSWDSPLYEQYF. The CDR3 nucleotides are TGCGCCAGCAGCCAATCTTGGGACAGCCCTCTCTACGAGCAGTACTTC.

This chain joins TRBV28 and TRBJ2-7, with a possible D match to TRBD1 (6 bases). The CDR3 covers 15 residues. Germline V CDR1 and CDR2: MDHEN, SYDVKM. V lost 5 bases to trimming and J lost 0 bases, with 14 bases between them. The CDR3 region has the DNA TGTGCCAGCAGTGCGGACAGATTTAACTCCTACGAGCAGTACGTC. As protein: CASSADRFNSYEQYV.

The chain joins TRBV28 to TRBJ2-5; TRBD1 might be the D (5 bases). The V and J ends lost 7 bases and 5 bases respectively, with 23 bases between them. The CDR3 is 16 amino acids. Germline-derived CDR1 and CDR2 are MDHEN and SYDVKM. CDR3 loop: CASNEVDRPIGETQYF. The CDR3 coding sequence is TGTGCCAGCAACGAGGTAGACAGACCCATTGGGGAGACCCAGTACTTC.

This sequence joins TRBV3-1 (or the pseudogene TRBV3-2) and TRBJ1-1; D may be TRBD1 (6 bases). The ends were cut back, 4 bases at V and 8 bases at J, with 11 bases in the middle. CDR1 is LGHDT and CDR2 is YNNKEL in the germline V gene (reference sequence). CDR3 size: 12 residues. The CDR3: CASSLYQGEAFF. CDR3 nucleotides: TGTGCCAGCAGCCTATATCAGGGGGAAGCTTTCTTT.